This T cell receptor beta chain was sequenced during a study of blood T cell repertoires in COVID-19. TCRdb's copy holds only in-frame clones and misses some; the assay was immunoSEQ multiplex PCR. The table includes under 200,000 clones, around 89% detected once. Sequenced: PBMCs or T cells enriched from blood (not recorded which). The receptor was derived from a woman aged 18-30 years who had recovered from COVID-19.

As DNA, the CDR3 is TGTGCCAGCAGCGTAGCCCCGGACAGGGGAGACGAGCAGTACTTC. This gives the protein CASSVAPDRGDEQYF. The chain carries TRBV9 and TRBJ2-7, with 9 bases identical to TRBD1. The CDR3 covers 15 residues. J gave up 5 bases and V 0 bases, and 6 bases lay outside the gene matches. The germline CDR1 and CDR2 sequences are SGDLS and YYNGEE.